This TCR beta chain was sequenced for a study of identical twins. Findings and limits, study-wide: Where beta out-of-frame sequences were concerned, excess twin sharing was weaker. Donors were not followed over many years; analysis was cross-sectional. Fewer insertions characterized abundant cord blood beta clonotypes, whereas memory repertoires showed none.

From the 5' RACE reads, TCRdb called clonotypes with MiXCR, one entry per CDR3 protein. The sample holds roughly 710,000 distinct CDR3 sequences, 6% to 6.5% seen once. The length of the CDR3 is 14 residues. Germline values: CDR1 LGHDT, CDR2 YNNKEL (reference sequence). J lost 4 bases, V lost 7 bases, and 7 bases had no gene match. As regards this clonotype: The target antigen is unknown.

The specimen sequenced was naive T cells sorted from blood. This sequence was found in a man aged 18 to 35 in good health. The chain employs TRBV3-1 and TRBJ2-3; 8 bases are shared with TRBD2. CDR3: CASKSGSLPDTQYF. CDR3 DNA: TGTGCCAGCAAGAGCGGGAGCCTCCCAGATACGCAGTATTTT.